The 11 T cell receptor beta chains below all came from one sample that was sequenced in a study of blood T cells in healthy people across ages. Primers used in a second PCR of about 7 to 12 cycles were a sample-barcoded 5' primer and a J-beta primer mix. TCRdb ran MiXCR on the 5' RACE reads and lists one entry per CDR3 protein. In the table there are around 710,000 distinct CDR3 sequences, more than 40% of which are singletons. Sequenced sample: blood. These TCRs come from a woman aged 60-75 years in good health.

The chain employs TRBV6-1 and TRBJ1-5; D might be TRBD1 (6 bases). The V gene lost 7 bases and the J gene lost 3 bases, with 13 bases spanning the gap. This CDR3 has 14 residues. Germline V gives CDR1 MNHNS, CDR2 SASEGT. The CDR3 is CASTSRDINQPQHF. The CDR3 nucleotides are TGTGCCAGCACCAGCCGGGACATCAATCAGCCCCAGCATTTT.

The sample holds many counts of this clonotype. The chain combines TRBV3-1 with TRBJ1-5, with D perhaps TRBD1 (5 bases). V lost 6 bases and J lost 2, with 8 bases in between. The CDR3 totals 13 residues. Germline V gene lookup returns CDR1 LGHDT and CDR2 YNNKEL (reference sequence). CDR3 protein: CASSQQGNQPQHF. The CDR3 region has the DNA TGTGCCAGCAGTCAACAGGGCAATCAGCCCCAGCATTTT.

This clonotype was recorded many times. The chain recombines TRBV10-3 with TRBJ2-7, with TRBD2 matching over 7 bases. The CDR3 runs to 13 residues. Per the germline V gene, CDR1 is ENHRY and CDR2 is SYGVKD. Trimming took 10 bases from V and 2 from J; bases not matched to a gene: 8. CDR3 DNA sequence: TGTGCCACTCGCGGGGGAGAAACCTACGAGCAGTACTTC. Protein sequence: CATRGGETYEQYF.

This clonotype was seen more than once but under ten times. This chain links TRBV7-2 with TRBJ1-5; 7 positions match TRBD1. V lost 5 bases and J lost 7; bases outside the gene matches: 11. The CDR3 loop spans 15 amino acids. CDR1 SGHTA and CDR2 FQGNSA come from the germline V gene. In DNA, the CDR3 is TGTGCCAGCAGCCAGCTGGGACAGTCGTCGCAGCCCCAGCATTTT. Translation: CASSQLGQSSQPQHF.

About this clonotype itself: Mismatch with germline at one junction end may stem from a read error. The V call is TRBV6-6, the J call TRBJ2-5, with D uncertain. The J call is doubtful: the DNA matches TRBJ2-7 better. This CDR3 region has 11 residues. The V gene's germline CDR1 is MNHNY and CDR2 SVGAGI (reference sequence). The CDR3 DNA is TGTACCAGCAGTTTCCAATACGAGCAGTACTTC. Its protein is CTSSFQYEQYF.

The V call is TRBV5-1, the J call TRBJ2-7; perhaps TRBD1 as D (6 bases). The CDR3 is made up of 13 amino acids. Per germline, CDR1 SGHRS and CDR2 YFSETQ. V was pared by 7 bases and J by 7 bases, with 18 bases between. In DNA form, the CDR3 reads TGCGCCAGCTATACGACAGGAGACAATGAGCAGTACTTC. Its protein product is CASYTTGDNEQYF.

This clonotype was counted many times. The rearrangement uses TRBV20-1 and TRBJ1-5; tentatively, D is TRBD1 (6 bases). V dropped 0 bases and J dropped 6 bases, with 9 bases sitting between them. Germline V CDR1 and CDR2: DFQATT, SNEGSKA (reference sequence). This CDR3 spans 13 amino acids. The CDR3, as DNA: TGCAGTGCTAGAGATTCCAGGGGTCAGCCCCAGCATTTT. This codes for CSARDSRGQPQHF.

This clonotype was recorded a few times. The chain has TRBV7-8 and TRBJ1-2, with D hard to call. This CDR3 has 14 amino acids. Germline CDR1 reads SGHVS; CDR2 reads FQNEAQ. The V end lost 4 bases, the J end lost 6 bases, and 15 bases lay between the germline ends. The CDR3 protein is CASSSVNFGDGYTF. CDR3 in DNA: TGTGCCAGCAGCTCGGTGAACTTTGGGGATGGCTACACCTTC.

This CDR3 is CASSLGGQEAFF. CDR3 nucleotide sequence: TGTGCCAGCAGCTTAGGGGGACAGGAAGCTTTCTTT. The genes are TRBV7-6 and TRBJ1-1; 7 bases are shared with TRBD1. Losses at the gene ends were 1 base for V and 8 bases for J; bases not matched to a gene: 1. The CDR3 runs 12 residues. Germline V gives CDR1 SGHVS, CDR2 FNYEAQ. The whole variable domain, filled in from reference TRBV7-6 and TRBJ1-1, reads GAGVSQSPRYKVTKRGQDVALRCDPISGHVSLYWYRQALGQGPEFLTYFNYEAQQDKSGLPNDRFSAERPEGSISTLTIQRTEQRDSAMYRCASSLGGQEAFFGQGTRLTVV.

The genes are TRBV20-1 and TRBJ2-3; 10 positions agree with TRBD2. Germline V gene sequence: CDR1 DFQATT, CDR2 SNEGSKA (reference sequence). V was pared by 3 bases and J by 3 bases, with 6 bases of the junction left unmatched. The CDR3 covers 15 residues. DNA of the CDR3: TGCAGTGCTAGTGGGACTAGCGCAAGTACAGATACGCAGTATTTT. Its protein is CSASGTSASTDTQYF.

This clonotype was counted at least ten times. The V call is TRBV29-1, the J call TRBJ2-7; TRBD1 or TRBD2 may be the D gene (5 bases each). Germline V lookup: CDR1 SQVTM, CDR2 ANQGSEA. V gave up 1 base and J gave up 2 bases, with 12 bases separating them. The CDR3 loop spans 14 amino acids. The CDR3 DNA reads TGCAGCGTTGAAGCCTCGGGGACCCCCTACGAGCAGTACTTC. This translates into CSVEASGTPYEQYF.